The TCR beta chain described here comes from a study of circulating and synovial CD4+ cells in juvenile arthritis. V was pared by 4 bases and J by 0 bases, with 5 bases of the junction left unmatched. CDR1 and CDR2 from the germline V gene are SGHNT and YYREEE (reference sequence). The CDR3 contains 17 residues. Sequenced by immunoSEQ multiplex PCR; TCRdb stores in-frame clones only, minus some. The sample includes some 2,600 clones, roughly 90% of them seen just once. What was sequenced was HLA-DR+ CD4+ T cells from blood. The subset: circulating pathogenic-like lymphocytes, sorted as HLA-DR+CD14-CD3+CD4+CD25low/- blood T cells. The J gene is TRBJ2-2, the V gene TRBV5-4, with 11 bases matching TRBD1. The sequence was obtained from a human donor with juvenile idiopathic arthritis. This CDR3 is CASSPGQGATNTGELFF. CDR3 nucleotides: TGTGCCAGCAGCCCAGGACAGGGGGCAACGAACACCGGGGAGCTGTTTTTT.